A single sample is the source of the 28 T cell receptor beta chains below, sequenced in a study of Ad26.COV2.S vaccination and SARS-CoV-2 variants. Treatment defined: over 15 received Ad26.COV2.S at low or high dose, single or two shots; about 5 received placebo; per-sample allocation not given. It was on day 63 after the first vaccine or placebo injection that samples were taken. Sequencing was performed with immunoSEQ multiplex PCR; in TCRdb, only in-frame clones are kept and a portion is missing. Altogether approximately 410,000 clones are present, approximately 88% being singletons, with the ten largest covering 3.6%. The specimen comprised peripheral blood, sampled in a trial of Ad26.COV2.S vaccine versus placebo. The receptors shown here come from a person between 18 and 65 years old who received the Ad26.COV2.S COVID-19 vaccine or a placebo.

The V call is TRBV12-3 or TRBV12-4, the J call TRBJ1-6, with D possibly being TRBD1 (5 bases). V was shortened by 4 bases and J by 9 bases, with 7 bases between the two germline ends. The CDR3 sequence is 12 residues long. The chain's CDR3 is CASSSGGSPLHF. In DNA, the CDR3 is TGTGCCAGCAGTTCTGGGGGTTCACCCCTCCACTTT.

This clone was observed a single time. The V and J genes are TRBV9 and TRBJ1-6; tentative D call: TRBD1 (6 bases). The CDR3 length is 14 residues. The V end was cut by 4 bases, the J end by 10 bases, with 15 bases between. Germline V lookup: CDR1 SGDLS, CDR2 YYNGEE. The CDR3 DNA reads as TGTGCCAGCAGCCTAGCACAGGGATACTCACCCCTCCACTTT. Amino acid sequence: CASSLAQGYSPLHF.

V gene TRBV4-3 combines with J gene TRBJ2-5, with 7 bases that match TRBD1. V trimming: 1 base; J trimming: 5 bases; junction bases outside the gene matches: 7. Germline CDR1 is LGHNA and CDR2 is YSLEER. The CDR3 is 15 amino acids. Here the CDR3 DNA reads TGCGCCAGCAGCCAAGGCTTACAGGGGTTGGAGACCCAGTACTTC. This translates into CASSQGLQGLETQYF.

The CDR3, as DNA: TGTGCCAGCAGCTTAGGGGGCAGCTATAGCAATCAGCCCCAGCATTTT. Amino acid sequence: CASSLGGSYSNQPQHF. The chain carries TRBV7-2 and TRBJ1-5; the D gene is possibly TRBD1 (5 bases). Trimming took off 1 base at V and 0 bases at J, with 10 bases between the two ends. CDR3 size: 16 residues. The germline CDR1 and CDR2 sequences are SGHTA and FQGNSA.

The gene calls are TRBV7-9 and TRBJ1-2, with TRBD1 matching 9 bases. The CDR3 runs to 14 residues. V lost 3 bases, J lost 7 bases, and 6 bases stayed unmatched. Germline V gene sequence: CDR1 SEHNR, CDR2 FQNEAQ (reference sequence). CDR3 sequence (DNA): TGTGCCAGCAGCTTCGACAGGGGGTTCGGTGGCTACACCTTC. Amino acid sequence: CASSFDRGFGGYTF.

The chain combines TRBV5-6 with TRBJ2-7, with TRBD1 as a possible D gene (6 bases). The length of the CDR3 is 14 residues. The V gene's germline CDR1 is SGHDT and CDR2 YYEEEE. V was clipped by 2 bases and J by 3 bases, with 12 bases between them. The CDR3 region has the DNA TGTGCCAGCAGCTTTGGGGGCAGAAACTACGAGCAGTACTTC. This codes for CASSFGGRNYEQYF. The variable domain in full, completed from reference TRBV5-6 and TRBJ2-7, reads DAGVTQSPTHLIKTRGQQVTLRCSPKSGHDTVSWYQQALGQGPQFIFQYYEEEERQRGNFPDRFSGHQFPNYSSELNVNALLLGDSALYLCASSFGGRNYEQYFGPGTRLTVT.

The chain has TRBV3-1 (or the pseudogene TRBV3-2) and TRBJ1-1; 9 bases are a match to TRBD1. This CDR3 has 13 amino acids. The V gene end was trimmed by 5 bases and the J gene end by 4 bases; junction bases not matched to a gene: 2. CDR1 and CDR2 from the germline V gene are LGHDT and YNNKEL (reference sequence). The CDR3 loop is CASSRTGVTEAFF. The CDR3 DNA is TGTGCCAGCAGCAGGACAGGGGTCACTGAAGCTTTCTTT.

The chain uses TRBV6-5 and TRBJ1-3; weak D call: TRBD1 (5 bases). The CDR3 consists of 15 residues. Germline loops: CDR1 MNHEY, CDR2 SVGAGI. The germline V and J ends were trimmed by 6 bases and 4 bases, with 16 bases remaining between them. The CDR3 sequence: CASSGHRSSGNTIYF. CDR3 coding DNA: TGTGCCAGCAGCGGACACAGGTCATCAGGAAACACCATATATTTT.

This sequence joins TRBV7-3 and TRBJ2-3, with D maybe TRBD2 (6 bases). The CDR3 totals 14 residues. Germline assignment: CDR1 SGHTA and CDR2 FQGTGA. V was shortened by 3 bases and J by 1 base, with 8 bases between the two germline ends. The CDR3 nucleotides are TGTGCCAGCAGCTTTGGAGGGGGCACAGATACGCAGTATTTT. Translation: CASSFGGGTDTQYF.

The chain couples TRBV5-6 to TRBJ2-5; D unresolved. The CDR3 has 15 amino acids. The germline V and J ends were trimmed by 4 bases and 7 bases, with 20 bases remaining between them. Germline CDR1 SGHDT, CDR2 YYEEEE. DNA for the CDR3: TGTGCCAGCAGCGCCCAAACGGACCCCCTTGGGACCCAGTACTTC. It translates to CASSAQTDPLGTQYF.

This chain connects TRBV7-3 to TRBJ2-1; perhaps TRBD2 as D (6 bases). The V gene's germline CDR1 is SGHTA and CDR2 FQGTGA. This CDR3 has 17 residues. Trimming cost V 5 bases and J 5 bases, with 22 bases left between them. The CDR3 here is CASSRNSGLEGNNEQFF. The CDR3 DNA reads as TGTGCCAGCAGCCGAAACTCAGGGTTGGAGGGGAACAATGAGCAGTTCTTC. Variable domain in full (rest from reference TRBV7-3 and TRBJ2-1): GAGVSQTPSNKVTEKGKYVELRCDPISGHTALYWYRQSLGQGPEFLIYFQGTGAADDSGLPNDRFFAVRPEGSVSTLKIQRTERGDSAVYLCASSRNSGLEGNNEQFFGPGTRLTVL.

This clone was seen just once. The chain joins TRBV30 to TRBJ2-1; D is possibly TRBD2 (7 bases). CDR3 length: 13 residues. Germline V gene data show CDR1 as GTSNPN and CDR2 as SVGIG (reference sequence). Trimming removed 8 bases from V and 9 bases from J, with 20 bases in between. CDR3 bases: TGTGCCGCACCGGGGGGCAAGGCAGGTGAGCAGTTCTTC. Translating gives CAAPGGKAGEQFF.

The chain is built from TRBV9 and TRBJ1-6; D uncertain. Trimming pared 2 bases from V and 9 bases from J, leaving 6 bases between. CDR3 length equals 12 residues. Germline CDR1 SGDLS, CDR2 YYNGEE. The CDR3 spells CASSVLGSPLHF. In nucleotides, the CDR3 is TGTGCCAGCAGCGTGCTTGGTTCACCCCTCCACTTT.

The CDR3 here is CATLYATRSNYGYTF. The DNA for the CDR3 is TGTGCCACCCTATATGCGACACGCTCTAACTATGGCTACACCTTC. V is TRBV7-8 and J is TRBJ1-2; no reliable D call. V was clipped by 10 bases and J by 0 bases, with 18 bases between them. CDR3 size: 15 residues. The germline V gene has CDR1 SGHVS and CDR2 FQNEAQ.

The chain has TRBV2 and TRBJ2-5; the match to TRBD1 covers 10 bases. Germline V gives CDR1 SNHLY, CDR2 FYNNEI. The CDR3 runs 16 residues. With 5 bases clipped from V and 9 bases from J, the junction kept 15 bases outside the gene matches. The CDR3 coding sequence is TGTGCCAGCAGTTTCCGGACAGGGGGAGGGTCGGAGGCCCAGTACTTC. Amino acid sequence: CASSFRTGGGSEAQYF.

The chain employs TRBV4-3 and TRBJ1-4; the D is unclear. CDR1 and CDR2 from the germline V gene are LGHNA and YSLEER. Trimming cost V 1 base and J 8 bases, with 17 bases left between them. The CDR3 has 16 amino acids. The CDR3 protein is CASSQGRNLGFEKLFF. CDR3 sequence (DNA): TGCGCCAGCAGCCAAGGGCGGAACTTGGGCTTCGAAAAACTGTTTTTT.

The rearrangement joins TRBV19 to TRBJ2-3; D uncertain. The CDR3 has 14 residues. V lost 5 bases, J lost 2 bases, and 11 bases lay in between. Germline CDR1 LNHDA, CDR2 SQIVND (reference sequence). The CDR3 here is CASSGTDHTDTQYF. DNA of the CDR3: TGTGCCAGTAGTGGTACAGATCACACAGATACGCAGTATTTT.

There are a few counts of this clone. V gene TRBV6-5 combines with J gene TRBJ1-6, with no clear D. Germline-derived CDR1 and CDR2 are MNHEY and SVGAGI. The CDR3 loop spans 14 amino acids. Trimming removed 8 bases at V and 9 bases at J, with 17 bases between. DNA for the CDR3: TGTGCCAGCTCCGCCGGGCTCGGAATTTCACCCCTCCACTTT. Residues: CASSAGLGISPLHF.

This clone was detected once. This chain connects TRBV3-1 (or the pseudogene TRBV3-2) to TRBJ2-3, with 7 nucleotides matching TRBD1. The CDR3 sequence is 19 residues long. With 0 bases clipped from V and 4 bases from J, the junction kept 16 bases outside the gene matches. The germline CDR1 and CDR2 sequences are LGHDT and YNNKEL (reference sequence). CDR3 DNA: TGTGCCAGCAGCCAAGACAGGGGGAGCCGACCGGAGCCCCCAGATACGCAGTATTTT. This translates into CASSQDRGSRPEPPDTQYF.

The CDR3 DNA is TGCGCCAGCAGTCCCGCAGGGGTAAATACGCAGTATTTT. It codes for CASSPAGVNTQYF. The chain has TRBV10-1 and TRBJ2-3, with a possible D match to TRBD1 (6 bases). The CDR3 runs to 13 residues. Looked up from germline, CDR1 is WNHNN and CDR2 is SYGVQD (reference sequence). The germline V and J ends were trimmed by 5 bases and 7 bases, with 13 bases remaining between them.

The genes are TRBV6-5 and TRBJ1-5; D is perhaps TRBD1 (6 bases). Between the trimmed V and J ends, which lost 6 bases and 6 bases, there was a span of 12 bases. The germline V gene has CDR1 MNHEY and CDR2 SVGAGI. There are 13 residues in the CDR3. CDR3 sequence reads: CASRTGIPQPQHF. CDR3 nucleotides: TGTGCCAGCAGAACAGGGATTCCTCAGCCCCAGCATTTT.

This clone was found a few times. The chain combines TRBV11-2 with TRBJ1-2, with D possibly TRBD1 on 5 matching bases. Between the trimmed V and J ends, which lost 4 bases and 4 bases, there was a span of 13 bases. The CDR3 runs 14 residues. The germline V gene encodes CDR1 SGHAT and CDR2 FQNNGV. CDR3 amino acids: CASSSGGGGYGYTF. The CDR3 region has the DNA TGTGCCAGCAGCTCCGGCGGGGGGGGCTATGGCTACACCTTC.

This chain joins TRBV6-2 or TRBV6-3 and TRBJ2-3; 11 bases line up with TRBD2. The J segment lost 0 bases and the V segment lost 0 bases, leaving 2 bases of the junction unmatched. CDR3 length equals 17 residues. Germline CDR1 reads MNHEY; CDR2 reads SVGEGT. CDR3 bases: TGTGCCAGCAGTTACTCGACTAGCGGGGCTAGCACAGATACGCAGTATTTT. It is translated as CASSYSTSGASTDTQYF.

The rearrangement links TRBV9 to TRBJ2-7; D unresolved. From germline, CDR1 is SGDLS and CDR2 YYNGEE. The V gene lost 1 base and the J gene lost 3 bases, with 11 bases spanning the gap. This CDR3 is built from 14 residues. CDR3 sequence: CASSVRERSYEQYF. The CDR3 DNA sequence: TGTGCCAGCAGCGTACGAGAACGGAGCTACGAGCAGTACTTC.

The rearrangement joins TRBV7-3 to TRBJ2-1, with 7 bases fitting TRBD2. Germline V lookup: CDR1 SGHTA, CDR2 FQGTGA. The V gene end was trimmed by 4 bases and the J gene end by 7 bases; junction bases not matched to a gene: 16. This CDR3 spans 17 amino acids. The CDR3 nucleotides read TGTGCCAGCAGCTCTAAGGGTCCCGGGACTAATTTAAATGAGCAGTTCTTC. This translates into CASSSKGPGTNLNEQFF.

The J gene is TRBJ1-1, the V gene TRBV6-5, with unresolved D. This CDR3 is built from 15 residues. Germline V gene lookup returns CDR1 MNHEY and CDR2 SVGAGI. The ends were cut back, 2 bases at V and 2 bases at J, with 12 bases in the middle. CDR3 sequence reads: CASSYGQWGNTEAFF. The CDR3 DNA sequence: TGTGCCAGCAGTTACGGGCAATGGGGTAACACTGAAGCTTTCTTT.

The CDR3 nucleotides read TGTGCCAGCAGCCTAAACCCACAGGGGTCGGGTGAAAAACTGTTTTTT. Residues: CASSLNPQGSGEKLFF. The chain is built from TRBV5-4 and TRBJ1-4; 7 bases map to TRBD1. The J segment lost 7 bases and the V segment lost 4 bases, leaving 13 bases of the junction unmatched. Germline V gene data show CDR1 as SGHNT and CDR2 as YYREEE (reference sequence). This CDR3 has 16 residues.

The chain uses TRBV10-3 and TRBJ2-7, with a possible D match to TRBD1 (6 bases). V lost 0 bases, J lost 2 bases, and 20 bases lay in between. This CDR3 spans 18 amino acids. CDR1 is ENHRY and CDR2 is SYGVKD in the germline V gene. Written as DNA, the CDR3 is TGTGCCATCAGTGAGTCGGGAGCAGGGGCGGGTATTACCTACGAGCAGTACTTC. Translated, it gives CAISESGAGAGITYEQYF.